The TCR beta chain described here comes from a study of PD-L1 blockade in urothelial cancer. Study details: The analyses of blood took place 3 weeks (second dose) and 6 weeks after treatment start. When blood samples were assessed, the median T cell count was around 150,000.

Synthetic analogs of TCR templates were spiked into every PCR. Profiling relied on immunoSEQ multiplex PCR, and the TCRdb table lists in-frame clones only, not all of them. The sample lists some 120,000 clones, 91% occurring once. Findings of the study overall: Tumor-associated clones in the blood of durable-benefit patients grew more at 3 weeks.

For this clone: Its antigen remains unidentified.

The CDR3 is 15 residues long. Germline-derived CDR1 and CDR2 are MDHEN and SYDVKM. Trimming took 6 bases from V and 3 from J; bases not matched to a gene: 8. Time point specified: peripheral blood 6 weeks after treatment start. This clonotype was obtained from a man aged 55 to 70 with urothelial cancer. The sample here was PBMCs, taken around atezolizumab (anti-PD-L1) treatment. This sequence joins TRBV28 and TRBJ2-7; 10 bases agree with TRBD2. The CDR3 DNA sequence: TGTGCCAGCAGGTGGGGACTAGCGAATCGCTACGAGCAGTACTTC. Translated, it gives CASRWGLANRYEQYF.